This T cell receptor (beta chain) emerged from a study of shared clonotypes between healthy human individuals. Study details: A few men and a couple of women, aged 18 to 49, were donors.

CDR3 length equals 19 residues. The trim removed 1 base at V and 3 bases at J, leaving 16 bases unmatched. CDR1 and CDR2 from the germline V gene are SGHRS and YFSETQ. Method: immunoSEQ multiplex PCR; TCRdb's copy keeps in-frame clones and lacks some. The sample yields tens of thousands of clones, about 61% seen once. V is TRBV5-1 and J is TRBJ2-3; 8 nucleotides line up with TRBD2. This sequence originates from a young man in good health. The sequencing sample was made of memory CD8+ T cells sorted from blood. Indicated subset: CD45RO+ cells pooled with CCR7-negative TemRA cells. For the CDR3, the DNA is TGCGCCAGCAGCTTGTACGCGCCTTCGGCGGGAGGAGTAACAGATACGCAGTATTTT. This codes for CASSLYAPSAGGVTDTQYF.